Presented here are 20 T cell receptor beta chains from one specimen sequenced in a study of regulatory T cells in long-lasting Graves disease. TCR beta libraries were built with iRepertoire HTBI primers and Arm-PCR of CDR3 regions. MiXCR, run by TCRdb on the multiplex PCR reads, gives a single entry per CDR3 protein. Here the sample spans under 450,000 distinct CDR3 sequences, approximately 25% being singletons. Stated time point: persistent/refractory GD, antithyroid drugs over 5 years with positive TRAb. Following extraction of RNA from PBMCs, that RNA was used to make the TCR library. This specimen consisted of peripheral blood mononuclear cells (PBMCs), obtained when the disease was refractory, from a patient treated with antithyroid drugs. Receptor source: a woman aged 40-49 years with Graves disease.

This clonotype was seen repeatedly, ten times or more. This chain uses TRBV6-1 with TRBJ1-5, with 8 bases aligning to TRBD1. The junction had 10 bases not matched to a gene; V was cut back by 2 bases and J by 7 bases. Germline values: CDR1 MNHNS, CDR2 SASEGT. The length of the CDR3 is 16 residues. CDR3 DNA: TGTGCCAGCAGTGAACGGTCTGGACAGGGCGGCCAGCCCCAGCATTTT. Translated, it gives CASSERSGQGGQPQHF.

This clonotype was counted between two and nine times. The likely explanation is a read error, given a far larger clone one base away. The rearrangement links TRBV27 to TRBJ2-5, with 8 bases aligning to TRBD1. The CDR3 consists of 15 residues. CDR1 MNHEY and CDR2 SMNVEV come from the germline V gene (reference sequence). CDR3 bases: TGTGCCAGCAGTTTGCAGGGGGCTGGACAAGAGGCCCAGTACTTC. This encodes CASSLQGAGQEAQYF.

Comment on this clonotype: This likely came from a read error, as a far larger clone is one base away. This sequence joins TRBV12-3 or TRBV12-4 and TRBJ2-7; unclear D gene. V gave up 4 bases and J gave up 0 bases, with 10 bases separating them. The CDR3 has 14 residues. The CDR3 nucleotides read TGTGCCAGCAGTTATGTCGTGGCCTCCTACGAGCAGTACTTC. Translating it yields CASSYVVASYEQYF.

This clonotype was counted at least ten times. This chain connects TRBV6-1 to TRBJ2-7; D may be TRBD2 (5 bases). Trimming stripped 0 bases from V and 3 bases from J, with 12 bases between. This CDR3 region has 15 residues. CDR1 and CDR2 (germline): MNHNS, SASEGT. The CDR3 sequence: CASSEAASKLYEQYF. CDR3 sequence (DNA): TGTGCCAGCAGTGAAGCGGCTAGCAAGCTCTACGAGCAGTACTTC.

V gene TRBV29-1 combines with J gene TRBJ2-7, with TRBD1 matching 7 bases. Germline-derived CDR1 and CDR2 are SQVTM and ANQGSEA. V was pared by 2 bases and J by 7 bases, with 8 bases of the junction left unmatched. The CDR3 length is 13 residues. CDR3 region: CSVEMRQGREQYF. CDR3 sequence (DNA): TGCAGCGTTGAAATGCGACAGGGACGAGAGCAGTACTTC.

This clonotype has just a few counts. The V and J genes are TRBV18 and TRBJ1-5, with TRBD1 matching 8 bases. The trim removed 5 bases at V and 5 bases at J, leaving 8 bases unmatched. CDR1 KGHSH and CDR2 LQKENI come from the germline V gene. The CDR3 sequence is 15 residues long. CDR3 DNA: TGTGCCAGCTCATACGGACAGGGTGCGGATCAGCCCCAGCATTTT. Translating gives CASSYGQGADQPQHF.

Ten or more counts support this clonotype. The chain couples TRBV28 to TRBJ1-6; 9 nucleotides line up with TRBD1. The CDR3 consists of 18 residues. V was pared by 6 bases and J by 10 bases, with 19 bases of the junction left unmatched. The germline V gene has CDR1 MDHEN and CDR2 SYDVKM. CDR3 sequence (DNA): TGTGCCAGCAGAGACTTCATGAGTGGACAGGGGAAAATCTCACCCCTCCACTTT. Translating it yields CASRDFMSGQGKISPLHF.

This clonotype turned up a few times. The rearrangement joins TRBV20-1 to TRBJ2-1; no definite D call. Trimming left V 6 bases short and J 6 bases short, with 15 bases between. This CDR3 contains 13 residues. Germline V gene data show CDR1 as DFQATT and CDR2 as SNEGSKA (reference sequence). CDR3 nucleotides: TGCAGTGCCATAGCTCTTAGCCCCAATGAGCAGTTCTTC. This translates into CSAIALSPNEQFF.

V and J are TRBV14 and TRBJ2-7, with 8 bases matching TRBD2. The CDR3 sequence is 17 residues long. Per germline, CDR1 SGHDN and CDR2 FVKESK. V shed 5 bases and J 5 bases; nucleotides not matched to a gene: 17. The CDR3: CASSATLSGAPPDEQYF. In DNA form, the CDR3 reads TGTGCCAGCAGCGCAACTCTTAGCGGGGCGCCTCCGGACGAGCAGTACTTC.

This clonotype occurred a few times. The chain has TRBV14 and TRBJ1-2; no clear D gene. V lost 0 bases, J lost 4 bases, and 9 bases lay in between. CDR1 SGHDN and CDR2 FVKESK come from the germline V gene. The CDR3 totals 14 residues. Written as DNA, the CDR3 is TGTGCCAGCAGCCAAGAATCCCGTGGCTATGGCTACACCTTC. Protein: CASSQESRGYGYTF.

The chain couples TRBV6-1 to TRBJ1-4; D is uncertain. Germline V CDR1 and CDR2: MNHNS, SASEGT. Trimming pared 6 bases from V and 0 bases from J, leaving 11 bases between. The CDR3 is 15 amino acids. CDR3 nucleotides: TGTGCCAGCAGCCCGGGGAGGACAACTAATGAAAAACTGTTTTTT. Translated, it gives CASSPGRTTNEKLFF.

This clonotype has at least ten counts. The V gene is TRBV2, the J gene TRBJ2-4; no clear D gene. CDR3 length: 15 residues. V lost 5 bases to trimming and J lost 0 bases, with 11 bases between them. CDR1 and CDR2 (germline): SNHLY, FYNNEI. The CDR3 is CASSQERIAKNIQYF. For the CDR3, the DNA is TGTGCCAGCAGTCAGGAGAGGATAGCCAAAAACATTCAGTACTTC.

This clonotype was found a few times. This chain uses TRBV5-6 with TRBJ2-7; D assignment may be TRBD1 or TRBD2 (5 bases each). V lost 6 bases and J lost 6, with 19 bases in between. Germline V gives CDR1 SGHDT, CDR2 YYEEEE. The CDR3 contains 14 residues. The CDR3 nucleotides read TGTGCCAGCACCCCTGGGGGAGCGATCCGCGAGCAGTACTTC. Translated, it gives CASTPGGAIREQYF.

As for this clonotype: A much larger clone differs from this one at a single base, so this may be a read error. The chain couples TRBV11-2 to TRBJ1-1, with 11 positions matching TRBD1. Germline V lookup: CDR1 SGHAT, CDR2 FQNNGV. V was pared by 3 bases and J by 1 base, with 7 bases of the junction left unmatched. This CDR3 comprises 17 residues. CDR3 nucleotide sequence: TGTGCCAGCAGCTTTAGGACAGGGGGCGCGGGGAACACTGAAGCTTTCTTT. It specifies CASSFRTGGAGNTEAFF.

The rearrangement joins TRBV4-1 to TRBJ1-5; weak D call: TRBD1 (6 bases). Germline V gene lookup returns CDR1 MGHRA and CDR2 YSYEKL. The V gene lost 0 bases and the J gene lost 3 bases, with 18 bases spanning the gap. This CDR3 spans 18 amino acids. DNA for the CDR3: TGCGCCAGCAGCCAAGATCTCTCTCCGGGGGCGGTCAATCAGCCCCAGCATTTT. Its protein product is CASSQDLSPGAVNQPQHF.

The genes are TRBV7-2 and TRBJ2-7, with D tentatively TRBD2 (5 bases). The CDR3 runs 14 residues. Trimming cost V 1 base and J 3 bases, with 10 bases left between them. The germline CDR1 and CDR2 sequences are SGHTA and FQGNSA. The CDR3 protein is CASSLGGLNYEQYF. The CDR3 DNA reads as TGTGCCAGCAGCTTAGGCGGACTGAACTACGAGCAGTACTTC. Complete variable domain (other parts from reference TRBV7-2 and TRBJ2-7): GAGVSQSPSNKVTEKGKDVELRCDPISGHTALYWYRQSLGQGLEFLIYFQGNSAPDKSGLPSDRFSAERTGGSVSTLTIQRTQQEDSAVYLCASSLGGLNYEQYFGPGTRLTVT.

Ten or more counts support this clonotype. This chain connects TRBV30 to TRBJ1-1, with D hard to call. V dropped 0 bases and J dropped 4 bases, with 6 bases sitting between them. The CDR3 has 12 residues. Germline CDR1 is GTSNPN and CDR2 is SVGIG (reference sequence). CDR3 loop: CAWSVRSTEAFF. In DNA, the CDR3 is TGTGCCTGGAGTGTGCGGTCCACTGAAGCTTTCTTT. Full variable domain (missing parts from reference TRBV30 and TRBJ1-1): SQTIHQWPATLVQPVGSPLSLECTVEGTSNPNLYWYRQAAGRGLQLLFYSVGIGQISSEVPQNLSASRPQDRQFILSSKKLLLSDSGFYLCAWSVRSTEAFFGQGTRLTVV.

This chain joins TRBV2 and TRBJ1-1; D not certain. Trimming took off 6 bases at V and 5 bases at J, with 16 bases between the two ends. This CDR3 region has 14 residues. Germline CDR1 reads SNHLY; CDR2 reads FYNNEI. CDR3 DNA: TGTGCCAGCAGCTCAACGGGGAGTCTTACTGAAGCTTTCTTT. Translation gives CASSSTGSLTEAFF.

J is TRBJ1-1 and V is TRBV6-1, with D unresolved. V shed 6 bases and J shed 0 bases, with 14 bases lying between them. This CDR3 comprises 15 residues. The germline V gene has CDR1 MNHNS and CDR2 SASEGT. This CDR3 is CASSSRHFVNTEAFF. The DNA for the CDR3 is TGTGCCAGCAGCTCCCGACACTTCGTGAACACTGAAGCTTTCTTT.

This chain uses TRBV10-2 with TRBJ2-7; no definite D call. CDR1 and CDR2 (germline): WSHSY, SAAADI. This CDR3 has 15 amino acids. V lost 3 bases, J lost 5 bases, and 17 bases lay in between. CDR3 DNA: TGCGCCAGCAGTGATAACCGGGCCTGGAGTCACGAGCAGTACTTC. This translates into CASSDNRAWSHEQYF.